The rows below give T cell receptor beta chains drawn from one sample of a study of blood T cell repertoires in COVID-19. The method was immunoSEQ multiplex PCR; TCRdb's version includes in-frame clones alone and lacks a portion of them. Of hundreds of thousands of clones listed, 83% were seen once; the top ten hold approximately 4.8%. Sequencing input: PBMCs or T cells enriched from blood (not recorded which). These receptors were obtained from a woman aged 45-65 years who had been exposed to COVID-19. The CDR3 runs from the conserved cysteine through the conserved F or W. The D gene is left open where the match is weak. Rows give clone size only sometimes, using once, few, many, or a class for an expanded clone.

d_call j_call clone_size cdr3_length v_call cdr3_nt cdr3_aa
NA TRBJ1-3 NA 14 TRBV18 TGTGCCAGCTCAATGGACAGCTCTGGAAACACCATATATTTT CASSMDSSGNTIYF
TRBD1 TRBJ1-2 once 12 TRBV9 TGTGCCAGCAGCGACTCAGGAGAAGACAGGGTCTTC CASSDSGEDRVF
NA TRBJ2-2 NA 15 TRBV15 TGTGCCACCAGCGAACAGCTCGCGAACACCGGGGAGCTGTTTTTT CATSEQLANTGELFF
NA TRBJ2-3 NA 14 TRBV10-3 TGTGCCATCAGTCAGGGGCCGAGGGCAGATACGCAGTATTTT CAISQGPRADTQYF
NA TRBJ1-6 few 15 TRBV5-4 TGTGCCAGCAGCCCATGGGGGCCTAATAATTCACCCCTCCACTTT CASSPWGPNNSPLHF
NA TRBJ1-1 NA 12 TRBV10-3 TGTGCCATCAGTCAACCGCGCGGTGAAGCTTTCTTT CAISQPRGEAFF
NA TRBJ2-3 NA 12 TRBV7-2 TGTGCCAGCAGCACAAACACAGATACGCAGTATTTT CASSTNTDTQYF
TRBD1 TRBJ2-1 NA 15 TRBV6-6 TGTGCCACAGAACCGGGACAGGGAATCTACAATGAGCAGTTCTTC CATEPGQGIYNEQFF
TRBD2 TRBJ2-1 few 18 TRBV6-6 TGTGCCAGCAGTCCCCGACTAGCGGGAGCGCGTACCTACAATGAGCAGTTCTTC CASSPRLAGARTYNEQFF
NA TRBJ1-1 NA 13 TRBV11-1 TGTGCCAGCAGTAGGAGGGAGAGGACTGAAGCTTTCTTT CASSRRERTEAFF
TRBD1 TRBJ1-6 NA 15 TRBV5-1 TGCGCCAGCAGCCCAGCCGGGACAGCGAATTCACCCCTCCACTTT CASSPAGTANSPLHF
NA TRBJ2-6 NA 15 TRBV11-2 TGTGCCAGCAGCACAGGGCCGTCTGGGGCCAACGTCCTGACTTTC CASSTGPSGANVLTF
NA TRBJ1-5 few 16 TRBV7-2 TGTGCCAGCAGCCCCCTAGGAGGGCGCGGCAATCAGCCCCAGCATTTT CASSPLGGRGNQPQHF
NA TRBJ1-1 NA 12 TRBV7-9 TGTGCCAGCAGCTTAGGGCGGACTGAAGCTTTCTTT CASSLGRTEAFF
TRBD2 TRBJ2-3 few 17 TRBV7-2 TGTGCCAGCAGCTCTCGGGGGGGCCCCACTAGCACAGATACGCAGTATTTT CASSSRGGPTSTDTQYF